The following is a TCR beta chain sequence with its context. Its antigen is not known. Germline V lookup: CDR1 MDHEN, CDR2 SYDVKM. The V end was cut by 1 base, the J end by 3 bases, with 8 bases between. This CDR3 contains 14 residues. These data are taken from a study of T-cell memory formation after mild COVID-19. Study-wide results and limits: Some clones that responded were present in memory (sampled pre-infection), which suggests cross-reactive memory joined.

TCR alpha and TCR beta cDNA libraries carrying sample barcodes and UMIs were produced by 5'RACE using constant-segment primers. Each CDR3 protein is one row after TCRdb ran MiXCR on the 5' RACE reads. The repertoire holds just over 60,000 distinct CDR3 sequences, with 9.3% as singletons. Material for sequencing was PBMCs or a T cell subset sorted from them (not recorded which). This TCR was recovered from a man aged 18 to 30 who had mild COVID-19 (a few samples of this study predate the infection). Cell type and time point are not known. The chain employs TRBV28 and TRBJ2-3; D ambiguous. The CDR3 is CASSLSGPTDTQYF. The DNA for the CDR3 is TGTGCCAGCAGTTTATCCGGACCAACAGATACGCAGTATTTT.